The entry that follows covers one T cell receptor (beta chain) sequence. The record originates from a study of cytomegalovirus exposure and HLA in healthy donors. The germline gives CDR1 MNHEY, CDR2 SMNVEV (reference sequence). The CDR3 has 14 amino acids. V was cut by 3 bases and J by 1 base, with 9 bases left in between. This PCR relied on a set of 60 Vbeta primers and 13 Jbeta primers. Measured with immunoSEQ multiplex PCR; TCRdb has only the in-frame clones, and not every one. The sample has around 130,000 clones; approximately 82% are singletons. The TCR was taken from a man in his fifties or sixties in good health and CMV-seronegative. The specimen was PBMCs. The chain joins TRBV27 to TRBJ1-1, with D unresolved. CDR3 region: CASSFLSGNTEAFF. CDR3 nucleotides: TGTGCCAGCAGTTTCCTCTCGGGGAACACTGAAGCTTTCTTT.